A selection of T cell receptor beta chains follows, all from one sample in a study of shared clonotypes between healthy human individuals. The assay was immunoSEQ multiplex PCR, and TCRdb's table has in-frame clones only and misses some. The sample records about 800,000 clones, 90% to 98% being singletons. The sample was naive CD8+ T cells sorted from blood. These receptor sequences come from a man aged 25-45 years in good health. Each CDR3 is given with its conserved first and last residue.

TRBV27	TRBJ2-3	CASSWSLAYDTDTQYF
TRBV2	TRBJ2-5	CASSEYRVETQYF
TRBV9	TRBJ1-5	CASSVFRESNQPQHF
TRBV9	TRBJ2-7	CASSVGTSYNEQYF
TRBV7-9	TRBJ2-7	CASNGVAGGSYEQYF
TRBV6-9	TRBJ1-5	CASNKADNQPQHF
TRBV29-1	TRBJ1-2	CSVESPTNYGYTF
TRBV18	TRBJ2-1	CASSPMASGTYNEQFF
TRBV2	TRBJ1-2	CASSQGQPGGYGYTF
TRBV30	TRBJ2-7	CAWSVGLAGGNEQYF
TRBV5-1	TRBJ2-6	CASSLVRATGATISSGANVLTF
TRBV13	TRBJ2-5	CASSLRRVRGGETQYF
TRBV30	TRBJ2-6	CAWSVPAGANVLTF
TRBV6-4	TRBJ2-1	CASSDSGGRGSYNEQFF
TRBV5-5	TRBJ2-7	CASSLALSFSYEQYF
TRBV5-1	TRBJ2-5	CASSFLGLAEETQYF
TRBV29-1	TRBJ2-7	CSVEEVGDGAYEQYF
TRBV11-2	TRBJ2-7	CASSLVSGGPYEQYF
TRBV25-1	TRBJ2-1	CASSEVEGGYNEQFF
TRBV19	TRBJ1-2	CASRGGKEYYGYTF
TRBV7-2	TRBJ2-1	CASTPWSRTGYNEQFF
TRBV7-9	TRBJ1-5	CASSLGGRPQHF
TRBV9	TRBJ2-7	CASSVEGAPSYEQYF
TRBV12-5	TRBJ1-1	CASGFGNTEAFF
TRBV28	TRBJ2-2	CASRDGQATGELFF
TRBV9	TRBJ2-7	CASSVDVETYEQYF
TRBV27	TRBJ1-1	CASSLQFRATEAFF
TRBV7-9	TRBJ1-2	CASSLLVGVDYGYTF
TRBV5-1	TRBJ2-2	CASSLAVSGSFDTGELFF